What follows describes a single TCR beta chain. Its antigen is undetermined. This sample is drawn from a study of cytomegalovirus exposure and HLA in healthy donors. Whole-study findings and limits: It was shown in a later analysis that HLA-associated TCR beta chains were more clonally expanded than other, equally common chains. It was reported that the classifier diagnosed cytomegalovirus status with high specificity and sensitivity in both the original and validation cohorts.

The PCR ran on 60 Vbeta and 13 Jbeta primers. The table came from immunoSEQ multiplex PCR; TCRdb's copy has only in-frame clones and leaves some out. This table holds 200,000 to 250,000 clones, about 85% found once. In germline, CDR1 is LGHNA, CDR2 YNFKEQ. The CDR3 runs 15 residues. V lost 4 bases to trimming and J lost 7 bases; unmatched junction nucleotides: 7. This sequence joins TRBV4-2 and TRBJ1-6; 7 nucleotides match TRBD1. Sequencing used PBMCs. This receptor was identified in a girl aged 2-10 years in good health and CMV-seronegative. CDR3 residues: CASSPLTGKNSPLHF. CDR3 coding DNA: TGTGCCAGCAGCCCCCTGACAGGGAAGAATTCACCCCTCCACTTT.